The 27 T cell receptor beta chains reported below all come from one sample, sequenced in a study of shared clonotypes between healthy human individuals (TCRdb year 2020). Library preparation employed the immunoSEQ multiplex PCR assay. The immuneACCESS repertoire file appears here via TCRdb, limited to in-frame rearrangements. These files lack a portion of the clones; in checked studies, under half of the deficit traces to unresolved V genes, and the cause of the others is not known. The table for this sample lists about 1.1 million clones; around three quarters of them were counted only once. 0.89% of the sample comes from the top ten. The specimen was memory CD4+ T cells from PBMCs. The cell subset or site label of this sample denotes: CD45RA-negative fraction. The receptors were gathered from a man aged 18 to 30 in good health. Some clones in this sample may be carry-over from other donors' samples.

This clone has ten or more counts. The chain couples TRBV20-1 to TRBJ1-2, with D hard to call. The CDR3 loop spans 11 amino acids. The germline V gene encodes CDR1 DFQATT and CDR2 SNEGSKA (reference sequence). The V gene lost 6 bases and the J gene lost 4 bases, with 9 bases spanning the gap. CDR3 sequence: CSAQHSYGYTF. The CDR3 nucleotides are TGCAGTGCGCAACACAGCTATGGCTACACCTTC.

This clone was found a few times. The chain joins TRBV18 to TRBJ1-4, with D perhaps TRBD1 (5 bases). The V and J ends lost 2 bases and 6 bases respectively, with 7 bases between them. Looked up from germline, CDR1 is KGHSH and CDR2 is LQKENI. This CDR3 contains 13 residues. The CDR3 protein is CASSPGADEKLFF. Written as DNA, the CDR3 is TGTGCCAGCTCACCAGGGGCAGATGAAAAACTGTTTTTT.

CDR3 coding DNA: TGTGCCAGTAGGGGACGGCGTTCTTCCTCTGGAAACACCATATATTTT. This sequence encodes CASRGRRSSSGNTIYF. The chain links TRBV19 to TRBJ1-3, with D perhaps matching TRBD1 (5 bases). The germline V gene encodes CDR1 LNHDA and CDR2 SQIVND (reference sequence). This CDR3 comprises 16 residues. Trimming stripped 6 bases from V and 0 bases from J, with 15 bases between.

The chain couples TRBV5-8 to TRBJ2-3, with 8 bases that match TRBD1. Looked up from germline, CDR1 is SGHTS and CDR2 is YDEGEE. V was clipped by 0 bases and J by 3 bases; unmatched bases: 3. This CDR3 is built from 15 residues. CDR3 DNA sequence: TGTGCCAGCAGCTTGGAGACAGGGGCAACAGATACGCAGTATTTT. Translated: CASSLETGATDTQYF.

The chain couples TRBV2 to TRBJ1-1, with 7 bases fitting TRBD1. The CDR3 consists of 14 residues. Germline V CDR1 and CDR2: SNHLY, FYNNEI. The ends lost 6 bases at V and 4 bases at J; junction bases unmatched: 8. CDR3 loop: CASRGTVLGTEAFF. CDR3 DNA sequence: TGTGCCAGCAGGGGGACAGTTTTAGGCACTGAAGCTTTCTTT.

The chain links TRBV6-1 to TRBJ1-4; no firm D call. CDR1 is MNHNS and CDR2 is SASEGT in the germline V gene. V lost 6 bases and J lost 3, with 14 bases in between. The CDR3 is made up of 15 amino acids. CDR3 nucleotides: TGTGCCAGCAGGATGGGCCCGACTGCTAATGAAAAACTGTTTTTT. Its protein is CASRMGPTANEKLFF.

The gene calls are TRBV23-1 and TRBJ1-4; D possibly corresponds to TRBD1 (5 bases). TRBV23-1 counts as an open reading frame of uncertain function. Trimming cost V 6 bases and J 5 bases, with 13 bases left between them. The CDR3 contains 14 residues. CDR3 in amino acids: CASSQPGTNEKLFF. The CDR3 DNA follows: TGCGCCAGCAGCCAGCCAGGGACGAATGAAAAACTGTTTTTT.

V usage is TRBV18 and J usage is TRBJ2-5, with 11 bases that match TRBD2. Trimming at V came to 6 bases and at J to 5 bases, leaving 11 bases not matched to a gene. The CDR3 spans 16 residues. Germline V gene lookup returns CDR1 KGHSH and CDR2 LQKENI. As DNA, the CDR3 is TGTGCCAGCTCCGAGGCTAAACTAGCGGGAGTGGAGACCCAGTACTTC. The encoded protein is CASSEAKLAGVETQYF.

Turning to this clone: A single base separates this from a much larger clone, so it may be a read error. The chain joins TRBV5-1 to TRBJ2-7, with TRBD1 identical over 11 bases. This CDR3 has 15 amino acids. In germline, CDR1 is SGHRS, CDR2 YFSETQ. V shed 3 bases, J shed 3 bases, and the junction held 5 bases outside the gene matches. The chain's CDR3 is CASSSTGTGGYEQYF. CDR3 in DNA: TGCGCCAGCAGCTCGACCGGGACAGGGGGCTACGAGCAGTACTTC.

This sequence joins TRBV10-3 and TRBJ2-1; perhaps TRBD2 as D (5 bases). CDR1 is ENHRY, CDR2 SYGVKD, per germline. The CDR3 is 14 residues long. Trimming left V 6 bases short and J 8 bases short, with 17 bases between. This chain's CDR3 is CAIRTTSYSDEQFF. The CDR3 DNA follows: TGTGCCATCAGGACTACTTCCTACAGCGATGAGCAGTTCTTC.

This clone has only a few counts. The J gene is TRBJ1-2, the V gene TRBV29-1; the D gene is possibly TRBD1 (5 bases). V was clipped by 3 bases and J by 2 bases, with 10 bases between them. CDR1 SQVTM and CDR2 ANQGSEA come from the germline V gene. This CDR3 is built from 13 residues. The CDR3 sequence is CSVDGAGNYGYTF. CDR3 bases: TGCAGCGTTGATGGGGCAGGGAACTATGGCTACACCTTC.

The chain uses TRBV5-1 and TRBJ2-7; 11 bases fit TRBD2. The V gene end was trimmed by 3 bases and the J gene end by 2 bases; junction bases not matched to a gene: 7. In germline, CDR1 is SGHRS, CDR2 YFSETQ. The CDR3 consists of 16 residues. The CDR3 sequence is CASSSATSGVTYEQYF. CDR3 nucleotide sequence: TGCGCCAGCAGCTCAGCGACTAGCGGGGTTACCTACGAGCAGTACTTC. Variable domain in full (rest from reference TRBV5-1 and TRBJ2-7): KAGVTQTPRYLIKTRGQQVTLSCSPISGHRSVSWYQQTPGQGLQFLFEYFSETQRNKGNFPGRFSGRQFSNSRSEMNVSTLELGDSALYLCASSSATSGVTYEQYFGPGTRLTVT.

V is TRBV28 and J is TRBJ2-1, with 8 bases identical to TRBD2. CDR3 length: 15 residues. Germline CDR1 is MDHEN and CDR2 is SYDVKM. V was pared by 3 bases and J by 7 bases, with 8 bases of the junction left unmatched. Written as DNA, the CDR3 is TGTGCCAGCAGTTTCCCTCAGCGGGAGAAGAATGAGCAGTTCTTC. This gives the protein CASSFPQREKNEQFF.

This clone appeared once. The chain joins TRBV28 to TRBJ1-5; the D gene is possibly TRBD1 (6 bases). Germline V gene sequence: CDR1 MDHEN, CDR2 SYDVKM. V shed 10 bases and J shed 7 bases, with 14 bases lying between them. This CDR3 contains 12 residues. The DNA for the CDR3 is TGTGCCACAGGGGTTTTAAACCAGCCCCAGCATTTT. This encodes CATGVLNQPQHF.

The chain employs TRBV5-3 and TRBJ1-2; D is unclear. TRBV5-3 is an ORF for which the function is uncertain. Trimming cost V 0 bases and J 3 bases, with 9 bases left between them. CDR3 length equals 14 residues. The CDR3 region has the DNA TGTGCCAGAAGCTTGGGTCCCAGCCACTATGGCTACACCTTC. It specifies CARSLGPSHYGYTF.

This chain connects TRBV6-5 to TRBJ2-7; 7 nucleotides agree with TRBD1. Germline lookup yields CDR1 MNHEY and CDR2 SVGAGI. J was trimmed by 2 bases and V by 0 bases; bases with no gene match: 4. CDR3 length equals 15 residues. The CDR3 loop reads CASSYSGTAAYEQYF. The CDR3 DNA reads TGTGCCAGCAGTTACTCCGGGACAGCCGCCTACGAGCAGTACTTC.

This chain uses TRBV28 with TRBJ1-5; D possibly corresponds to TRBD1 (5 bases). CDR1 MDHEN and CDR2 SYDVKM come from the germline V gene. CDR3 length equals 15 residues. V was shortened by 6 bases and J by 0 bases, with 12 bases between the two germline ends. CDR3 in DNA: TGTGCCAGCAGCAGAGGGGAGTATAGCAATCAGCCCCAGCATTTT. Its translation is CASSRGEYSNQPQHF.

The chain combines TRBV6-1 with TRBJ2-3; D remains ambiguous. This CDR3 contains 12 residues. In germline, CDR1 is MNHNS, CDR2 SASEGT. The germline V and J ends were trimmed by 6 bases and 6 bases, with 10 bases remaining between them. CDR3 sequence: CASRNYRDTQYF. DNA of the CDR3: TGTGCCAGCAGGAATTACCGGGATACGCAGTATTTT.

As for this clone: Other nucleotide sequences in the sample specify the same CDR3. The chain employs TRBV11-2 and TRBJ1-1; D is uncertain. Germline CDR1 reads SGHAT; CDR2 reads FQNNGV. The CDR3 extends over 13 amino acids. V lost 6 bases and J lost 0, with 8 bases in between. DNA for the CDR3: TGTGCCAGCAGTCTTGACCTGAACACTGAAGCTTTCTTT. Protein product: CASSLDLNTEAFF.

CDR3 coding DNA: TGTGCCAGCAGGCGAGACCCCCGCACTAATGAAAAACTGTTTTTT. The encoded protein is CASRRDPRTNEKLFF. The chain has TRBV6-4 and TRBJ1-4; D gene ambiguous. The ends were cut back, 6 bases at V and 2 bases at J, with 13 bases in the middle. The V gene's germline CDR1 is MRHNA and CDR2 SNTAGT. This CDR3 comprises 15 residues.

This chain links TRBV18 with TRBJ2-7; TRBD1 aligns across 7 bases. The CDR3 consists of 14 residues. Unmatched junction bases numbered 1, after V lost 0 bases and J lost 2 bases. CDR1 is KGHSH, CDR2 LQKENI, per germline. The CDR3 DNA reads as TGTGCCAGCTCACCACCGACAGGGACCTACGAGCAGTACTTC. Encoded protein: CASSPPTGTYEQYF.

This clone has just a few counts. The rearrangement uses TRBV7-9 and TRBJ1-2; D unresolved. Germline lookup yields CDR1 SEHNR and CDR2 FQNEAQ (reference sequence). Between the trimmed V and J ends, which lost 1 base and 4 bases, there was a span of 13 bases. The CDR3 runs 15 residues. In DNA, the CDR3 is TGTGCCAGCAGCTTAGAGGGCGGTTCCTCCTATGGCTACACCTTC. It yields the protein CASSLEGGSSYGYTF.

The genes are TRBV6-1 and TRBJ2-2; perhaps TRBD1 as D (5 bases). This CDR3 region has 15 residues. V lost 0 bases to trimming and J lost 5 bases, with 10 bases between them. Germline V lookup: CDR1 MNHNS, CDR2 SASEGT. CDR3 sequence: CASSEAQGWTGELFF. CDR3 DNA: TGTGCCAGCAGTGAAGCCCAGGGCTGGACCGGGGAGCTGTTTTTT.

This CDR3 reads CASSAGVRGSYEQYF. The DNA of the CDR3 is TGTGCCAGTAGTGCGGGGGTGAGGGGCTCCTACGAGCAGTACTTC. J is TRBJ2-7 and V is TRBV19, with 7 bases fitting TRBD2. The J segment lost 0 bases and the V segment lost 5 bases, leaving 7 bases of the junction unmatched. CDR3 length: 15 residues. Germline V gene data show CDR1 as LNHDA and CDR2 as SQIVND (reference sequence). The full variable domain, in which reference TRBV19 and TRBJ2-7 provide the parts outside the CDR3, is DGGITQSPKYLFRKEGQNVTLSCEQNLNHDAMYWYRQDPGQGLRLIYYSQIVNDFQKGDIAEGYSVSREKKESFPLTVTSAQKNPTAFYLCASSAGVRGSYEQYFGPGTRLTVT.

The chain employs TRBV6-5 and TRBJ1-6; a weak D match, TRBD1 (5 bases). The CDR3 is made up of 15 amino acids. The V and J ends lost 2 bases and 7 bases respectively, with 12 bases between them. Looked up from germline, CDR1 is MNHEY and CDR2 is SVGAGI. The DNA for the CDR3 is TGTGCCAGCAGTTACCGGGGACTGACCAATTCACCCCTCCACTTT. Protein sequence: CASSYRGLTNSPLHF.

This chain links TRBV19 with TRBJ2-1; 8 bases line up with TRBD2. CDR1 is LNHDA, CDR2 SQIVND, per germline (reference sequence). The CDR3 totals 13 residues. J gave up 8 bases and V 7 bases, and 7 bases lay outside the gene matches. This CDR3 reads CASTKRGGYEQFF. The CDR3 nucleotides are TGTGCCAGTACAAAACGGGGGGGCTATGAGCAGTTCTTC.

CDR3 sequence reads: CASSFQAQTRGGTQYF. The CDR3 coding sequence is TGTGCCAGCAGTTTTCAGGCCCAAACGCGGGGGGGGACCCAGTACTTC. This chain uses TRBV27 with TRBJ2-5; 9 nucleotides align to TRBD2. CDR1 and CDR2 from the germline V gene are MNHEY and SMNVEV (reference sequence). V lost 3 bases to trimming and J lost 7 bases; unmatched junction nucleotides: 12. The length of the CDR3 is 16 residues.